These 21 T cell receptor beta chains originate from one sample sequenced in a study of metastatic and nonmetastatic thyroid tumors. TCRdb re-called clones via MiXCR from the PCR reads. The sample carries about 92,000 clones, 14% to 15% recorded once. Thyroid surgery had not been preceded by any treatment in any patient. Sequences were obtained from blood. These receptors all stem from a female donor with papillary thyroid cancer or a benign thyroid nodule (not recorded which). Some clones in this sample may be carry-over from other donors' samples.

This clone was detected only a few times. This clone may be a read error of a much larger clone one base away. This CDR3 is missing its conserved last phenylalanine or tryptophan, likely due to a read error. This chain joins TRBV4-1 and TRBJ2-1; 8 bases match TRBD2. The CDR3 runs to 14 residues. The germline CDR1 and CDR2 sequences are MGHRA and YSYEKL. V shed 3 bases, J shed 2 bases, and the junction held 0 bases outside the gene matches. The CDR3 protein is CASSHGGAYNEQFL. The CDR3 coding sequence is TGCGCCAGCAGCCACGGGGGGGCCTACAATGAGCAGTTCCTC.

This clone was seen ten or more times. The chain is built from TRBV5-1 and TRBJ1-4; TRBD1 matches at 9 bases. Germline V gives CDR1 SGHRS, CDR2 YFSETQ. The junction had 5 bases not matched to a gene; V was cut back by 0 bases and J by 17 bases. The CDR3 has 12 residues. CDR3: CASSLDGTGYFF. The CDR3 DNA sequence: TGCGCCAGCAGCTTGGACGGGACAGGGTACTTTTTT.

V is TRBV27 and J is TRBJ1-6, with D possibly matching TRBD1 (5 bases). Germline V gene data show CDR1 as MNHEY and CDR2 as SMNVEV (reference sequence). The CDR3 is 12 residues long. Trimming cost V 7 bases and J 7 bases, with 8 bases left between them. The CDR3 DNA reads as TGTGCCAGCATATGGGGGAATTCACCCCTCCACTTT. Translated, it gives CASIWGNSPLHF.

For this clone: This sequence may be a read error, since a much larger clone differs from it by one base. The rearrangement joins TRBV29-1 to TRBJ2-3; D possibly uses TRBD1 or TRBD2 (5 bases each). CDR3 length: 15 residues. Trimming took 4 bases from V and 6 from J, leaving 20 bases between them. Germline CDR1 and CDR2: SQVTM and ANQGSEA. The CDR3 coding sequence is TGCAGCGTTGTTATGGGGACGAGGGTTTGGGATACGCAGTATTTT. It yields the protein CSVVMGTRVWDTQYF.

This clone was seen a few times. The chain employs TRBV5-4 and TRBJ1-6, with D unclear. CDR1 and CDR2 (germline): SGHNT, YYREEE (reference sequence). The CDR3 extends over 16 amino acids. Trimming removed 4 bases at V and 0 bases at J, with 11 bases between. The CDR3 DNA sequence: TGTGCCAGCAGCCTGGACCTTAGCTCCTATAATTCACCCCTCCACTTT. It translates to CASSLDLSSYNSPLHF.

V gene TRBV5-4 combines with J gene TRBJ2-2; TRBD2 matches at 13 bases. V was pared by 0 bases and J by 4 bases, with 3 bases of the junction left unmatched. The CDR3 sequence is 17 residues long. Germline CDR1 reads SGHNT; CDR2 reads YYREEE (reference sequence). The CDR3 loop is CASSLGGLAGLTGELFF. The CDR3 region has the DNA TGTGCCAGCAGCTTGGGGGGACTAGCGGGGCTCACCGGGGAGCTGTTTTTT. Drawing the rest from reference TRBV5-4 and TRBJ2-2, the complete variable domain is ETGVTQSPTHLIKTRGQQVTLRCSSQSGHNTVSWYQQALGQGPQFIFQYYREEENGRGNFPPRFSGLQFPNYSSELNVNALELDDSALYLCASSLGGLAGLTGELFFGEGSRLTVL.

This clone was recorded many times. The chain joins TRBV30 to TRBJ2-7; no clear D. The CDR3 has 13 residues. Trimming pared 5 bases from V and 1 base from J, leaving 12 bases between. Germline loops: CDR1 GTSNPN, CDR2 SVGIG (reference sequence). In DNA, the CDR3 is TGTGCCTGGTCCGAAACTATTTCCTACGAGCAGTACTTC. Its protein is CAWSETISYEQYF.

The chain carries TRBV11-1 and TRBJ2-3, with D perhaps matching TRBD2 (5 bases). V lost 5 bases to trimming and J lost 2 bases, with 5 bases between them. Germline lookup yields CDR1 SGHAT and CDR2 FQDESV (reference sequence). The CDR3 length is 12 residues. CDR3 residues: CASSGLTDTQYF. The CDR3 DNA reads as TGTGCCAGCAGCGGACTCACAGATACGCAGTATTTT.

This clone was detected only a few times. A much larger clone sits a single nucleotide away, making a read error possible. The chain couples TRBV9 to TRBJ1-2, with TRBD1 matching over 8 bases. The CDR3 loop spans 17 amino acids. Germline values: CDR1 SGDLS, CDR2 YYNGEE. Germline trimming cut 0 bases from V and 4 bases from J; bases unmatched to any gene: 11. Written as DNA, the CDR3 is TGTGCCAGCAGCGTAGCTCTCATTCCGGGACAGGTCTATGGCTACACCTTC. Translation gives CASSVALIPGQVYGYTF.

In the case of this clone: A much bigger clone sits one base away, suggesting this may be a read error. The CDR3 coding sequence is TGTGTCAGCAGCTTAGGGGGTTACAATGAGCAGTTCTTC. This encodes CVSSLGGYNEQFF. This chain joins TRBV7-2 and TRBJ2-1, with D possibly matching TRBD1 (6 bases). The germline V gene encodes CDR1 SGHTA and CDR2 FQGNSA. The CDR3 loop spans 13 amino acids.

This clone was seen many times. J is TRBJ2-1 and V is TRBV7-9; D gene ambiguous. The ends were cut back, 3 bases at V and 3 bases at J, with 9 bases in the middle. The CDR3 consists of 14 residues. Germline lookup yields CDR1 SEHNR and CDR2 FQNEAQ (reference sequence). The CDR3 region has the DNA TGTGCCAGCAGCTTCGGGCCTGGCTACAATGAGCAGTTCTTC. Amino acids: CASSFGPGYNEQFF. The full variable domain, completed using reference TRBV7-9 and TRBJ2-1, is DTGVSQNPRHKITKRGQNVTFRCDPISEHNRLYWYRQTLGQGPEFLTYFQNEAQLEKSRLLSDRFSAERPKGSFSTLEIQRTEQGDSAMYLCASSFGPGYNEQFFGPGTRLTVL.

This clone appeared many times. The chain combines TRBV5-6 with TRBJ1-1, with D perhaps TRBD1 (6 bases). V was pared by 6 bases and J by 6 bases, with 15 bases between. Germline V gene sequence: CDR1 SGHDT, CDR2 YYEEEE. CDR3 length equals 13 residues. CDR3 in amino acids: CASKQGTRPEAFF. In DNA form, the CDR3 reads TGTGCCAGCAAACAGGGAACCCGCCCTGAAGCTTTCTTT.

The sample holds many counts of this clone. The rearrangement uses TRBV28 and TRBJ1-1; 8 bases align to TRBD1. V shed 6 bases and J 4 bases; nucleotides not matched to a gene: 10. There are 15 residues in the CDR3. The V gene's germline CDR1 is MDHEN and CDR2 SYDVKM. The CDR3 here is CASSDATGGGTEAFF. CDR3 sequence (DNA): TGTGCCAGCAGCGACGCCACAGGGGGGGGCACTGAAGCTTTCTTT. The entire variable domain, with the rest obtained from reference TRBV28 and TRBJ1-1, is as follows: DVKVTQSSRYLVKRTGEKVFLECVQDMDHENMFWYRQDPGLGLRLIYFSYDVKMKEKGDIPEGYSVSREKKERFSLILESASTNQTSMYLCASSDATGGGTEAFFGQGTRLTVV.

This clone was counted many times. V usage is TRBV28 and J usage is TRBJ2-7, with 7 bases fitting TRBD2. The germline CDR1 and CDR2 sequences are MDHEN and SYDVKM. The CDR3 sequence is 12 residues long. The trim removed 4 bases at V and 7 bases at J, leaving 4 bases unmatched. This chain's CDR3 is CASSSREEEQYF. DNA for the CDR3: TGTGCCAGCAGTTCCCGGGAGGAGGAGCAGTACTTC.

This clone has just a few counts. This may arise from a read error, as a much more abundant clone is one base away. This chain connects TRBV10-1 to TRBJ2-3, with TRBD2 matching 11 bases. J gave up 3 bases and V 5 bases, and 10 bases lay outside the gene matches. This CDR3 region has 17 residues. CDR1 is WNHNN and CDR2 is SYGVQD in the germline V gene (reference sequence). Here the CDR3 DNA reads TGCGCCAGCAGTAAATCTACGGGACTAGCGGTTACAGATACGCAGTATTTT. Protein: CASSKSTGLAVTDTQYF.

This clone has at least ten counts. The rearrangement links TRBV12-3 or TRBV12-4 to TRBJ1-2; the D is unclear. The germline V and J ends were trimmed by 4 bases and 5 bases, with 14 bases remaining between them. There are 14 residues in the CDR3. The CDR3 DNA reads as TGTGCCAGCAGTTCCATAGTGGGAACATATGGCTACACCTTC. It yields the protein CASSSIVGTYGYTF.

This clone was counted a few times. This may stem from a read error, because a much larger clone lies one nucleotide away. The sample contains more than one DNA sequence encoding this CDR3. The V gene is TRBV6-1, the J gene TRBJ2-6; 8 positions match TRBD1. There are 17 residues in the CDR3. Germline V CDR1 and CDR2: MNHNS, SASEGT. CDR3 residues: CASSRRTGRSGANVLTF. In DNA, the CDR3 is TGTGCCAGCAGTAGACGGACAGGGAGGTCTGGGGCCAACGTGCTGACTTTC.

This clone was detected ten times or more. Other DNA sequences within the sample encode an identical CDR3. The gene calls are TRBV2 and TRBJ1-2; D perhaps matches TRBD1 (5 bases). CDR1 is SNHLY and CDR2 is FYNNEI in the germline V gene. The CDR3 is 14 residues long. Trimming stripped 4 bases from V and 4 bases from J, with 13 bases between. CDR3 region: CASSVEQDLYGYTF. DNA of the CDR3: TGTGCCAGCAGTGTGGAACAGGACCTCTATGGCTACACCTTC. Full variable domain (rest looked up from reference TRBV2 and TRBJ1-2): EPEVTQTPSHQVTQMGQEVILRCVPISNHLYFYWYRQILGQKVEFLVSFYNNEISEKSEIFDDQFSVERPDGSNFTLKIRSTKLEDSAMYFCASSVEQDLYGYTFGSGTRLTVV.

This clone was counted a few times. A much larger clonotype is one base distant, so this may be a read error. J is TRBJ1-4 and V is TRBV10-3, with D possibly being TRBD1 (5 bases). Germline CDR1 ENHRY, CDR2 SYGVKD. Between the trimmed V and J ends, which lost 0 bases and 0 bases, there was a span of 14 bases. The CDR3 runs to 18 residues. The CDR3 sequence is CAISESSRDPTTNEKLFF. CDR3 bases: TGTGCCATCAGTGAGTCTTCGCGGGACCCTACAACTAATGAAAAACTGTTTTTT.

At least ten counts were recorded for this clone. The V and J genes are TRBV27 and TRBJ2-2; a weak D match, TRBD2 (6 bases). The CDR3 runs to 16 residues. The V gene lost 4 bases and the J gene lost 1 base, with 13 bases spanning the gap. Germline V gene sequence: CDR1 MNHEY, CDR2 SMNVEV (reference sequence). The CDR3 bases are TGTGCCAGCAGTTCCCTAGCGCTGTGGAACACCGGGGAGCTGTTTTTT. It encodes CASSSLALWNTGELFF.

The chain is built from TRBV20-1 and TRBJ2-3, with TRBD1 matching 9 bases. Looked up from germline, CDR1 is DFQATT and CDR2 is SNEGSKA (reference sequence). This CDR3 spans 16 amino acids. V was clipped by 0 bases and J by 8 bases; unmatched bases: 12. The CDR3 DNA reads as TGCAGTGCTAGAGATCGATTGGGACAGGGTTTGGGTACGCAGTATTTT. Protein product: CSARDRLGQGLGTQYF.